Below are 12 T cell receptor beta chains sequenced from a single sample in a study of Graves' ophthalmopathy and Graves' hyperthyroidism. Amplified material comprised TCR beta CDR3 regions derived from RNA transcripts. RT-PCR in the first round used HTBI primers; a second-round multiplex PCR followed. In TCRdb, the multiplex PCR reads were re-called with MiXCR into one record per CDR3 protein. The sample yields about 210,000 distinct CDR3 sequences, under 30% seen once. Material for sequencing was peripheral blood. The source is a man aged 50-60 years with Graves' ophthalmopathy.

This clonotype showed up many times. The chain is built from TRBV6-2 or TRBV6-3 and TRBJ2-4; 11 bases are a match to TRBD2. This CDR3 contains 18 residues. The V gene end was trimmed by 1 base and the J gene end by 0 bases; junction bases not matched to a gene: 5. The germline V gene encodes CDR1 MNHEY and CDR2 SVGEGT. This CDR3 is CASSYYLAGGLAKNIQYF. The CDR3 region has the DNA TGTGCCAGCAGTTACTATCTAGCGGGAGGACTAGCCAAAAACATTCAGTACTTC.

This clonotype was detected many times. V and J are TRBV6-2 or TRBV6-3 and TRBJ2-7; the D is unclear. Trimming pared 5 bases from V and 0 bases from J, leaving 8 bases between. Germline assignment: CDR1 MNHEY and CDR2 SVGEGT. The CDR3 totals 13 residues. The CDR3 DNA follows: TGTGCCAGCAGTCCCGCCTCCTCCTACGAGCAGTACTTC. Translated, it gives CASSPASSYEQYF.

Many counts were recorded for this clonotype. The chain recombines TRBV28 with TRBJ2-4; no clear D. Germline V lookup: CDR1 MDHEN, CDR2 SYDVKM. The CDR3 runs 15 residues. V was pared by 3 bases and J by 0 bases, with 9 bases between. CDR3 sequence: CASSFGETAKNIQYF. CDR3 nucleotides: TGTGCCAGCAGTTTTGGGGAAACAGCCAAAAACATTCAGTACTTC.

This clonotype was seen ten or more times. The genes are TRBV7-2 and TRBJ2-5, with 7 bases identical to TRBD1. J gave up 0 bases and V 4 bases, and 5 bases lay outside the gene matches. There are 15 residues in the CDR3. CDR1 is SGHTA, CDR2 FQGNSA, per germline. The CDR3 DNA follows: TGTGCCAGCAGCTCGCCACAGGGGCACCAAGAGACCCAGTACTTC. Translating it yields CASSSPQGHQETQYF.

This clonotype was counted many times. CDR3 residues: CSATIQGDYGYTF. The CDR3 DNA reads as TGCAGTGCTACCATACAGGGTGACTATGGCTACACCTTC. V gene TRBV20-1 combines with J gene TRBJ1-2; the D gene is possibly TRBD1 (6 bases). V lost 4 bases, J lost 3 bases, and 12 bases lay in between. The CDR3 consists of 13 residues. The germline V gene encodes CDR1 DFQATT and CDR2 SNEGSKA (reference sequence).

There are a few counts of this clonotype. J is TRBJ2-4 and V is TRBV12-3 or TRBV12-4; D is ambiguous. CDR3 length: 15 residues. The V end lost 4 bases, the J end lost 0 bases, and 10 bases lay between the germline ends. CDR3 DNA: TGTGCCAGCAGTTCTAACCGGCTAGCCAAAAACATTCAGTACTTC. Translation: CASSSNRLAKNIQYF.

This clonotype was counted many times. The gene calls are TRBV28 and TRBJ1-5; 8 bases fit TRBD1. Germline V gene data show CDR1 as MDHEN and CDR2 as SYDVKM. The CDR3 is made up of 16 amino acids. Trimming cost V 6 bases and J 3 bases; bases outside gene matches: 10. The CDR3 is CASSLPGQATNQPQHF. The CDR3 region has the DNA TGTGCCAGCAGCCTCCCGGGACAGGCTACCAATCAGCCCCAGCATTTT.

The chain couples TRBV6-5 to TRBJ2-7; 11 bases match TRBD1. The V gene's germline CDR1 is MNHEY and CDR2 SVGAGI. There are 15 residues in the CDR3. V lost 4 bases, J lost 2 bases, and 4 bases stayed unmatched. The CDR3 DNA is TGTGCCAGCAGTTCGGCGGGACAGGGGGCCTACGAGCAGTACTTC. This sequence encodes CASSSAGQGAYEQYF.

The chain employs TRBV12-3 or TRBV12-4 and TRBJ2-5, with TRBD1 matching 7 bases. J lost 2 bases, V lost 6 bases, and 12 bases had no gene match. The CDR3 runs 16 residues. The CDR3 nucleotides are TGTGCCAGCAGCCCCATCTTGGGACAGCTACAAGAGACCCAGTACTTC. As protein: CASSPILGQLQETQYF.

This clonotype was recorded many times. J is TRBJ1-6 and V is TRBV20-1; D remains ambiguous. The length of the CDR3 is 16 residues. Germline V gene lookup returns CDR1 DFQATT and CDR2 SNEGSKA (reference sequence). The CDR3 bases are TGCAGCGGTCGGTCCGGGAACAGAGGATTTAATTCACCCCTCCACTTT. Its protein is CSGRSGNRGFNSPLHF.

This clonotype was observed at least ten times. This rearrangement joins TRBV27 to TRBJ2-5; the match to TRBD2 covers 10 bases. J was trimmed by 4 bases and V by 5 bases; bases with no gene match: 10. The germline gives CDR1 MNHEY, CDR2 SMNVEV (reference sequence). This CDR3 contains 16 residues. The CDR3 coding sequence is TGTGCCAGCAGTCCGCGGACTAGCGGAGGGGTAGAGACCCAGTACTTC. Translated: CASSPRTSGGVETQYF.

This clonotype was observed at least ten times. The rearrangement uses TRBV7-2 and TRBJ2-4; D unclear. CDR3 length: 16 residues. V lost 1 base and J 0 bases, leaving 10 bases between the germline ends. Germline lookup yields CDR1 SGHTA and CDR2 FQGNSA. The DNA of the CDR3 is TGTGCCAGCAGCTTAGAAGCTTCCATAGCCAAAAACATTCAGTACTTC. Protein: CASSLEASIAKNIQYF.